This T cell receptor beta chain was captured by sequencing in a study of OX40 agonist ivuxolimab in advanced cancers. As for the study in general: Ivuxolimab, which patients received intravenously every 2 weeks, was dosed at 0.01 to 10 mg/kg.

Study-wide results and caveats: Antigens targeted by the expanded peripheral T cells were not determined.

Notes on this clone: Its antigen is undetermined.

The CDR3 is made up of 11 amino acids. The germline V gene encodes CDR1 MNHNS and CDR2 SASEGT. Trimming removed 7 bases from V and 8 bases from J, with 11 bases in between. Produced via immunoSEQ multiplex PCR; TCRdb's table is partial and in-frame only. The data hold about 79,000 clones, with 88% observed a single time. The sequencing used CD4+ or CD8+ T cells sorted from blood, collected in a trial of the OX40 agonist ivuxolimab. The origin of this receptor is an adult with an advanced solid tumor such as melanoma, head and neck, liver or kidney cancer. The V and J genes are TRBV6-1 and TRBJ1-2; D not resolved. The CDR3 nucleotides are TGTGCCAGCAATTCGGGGTACGGCTACACCTTC. Protein: CASNSGYGYTF.